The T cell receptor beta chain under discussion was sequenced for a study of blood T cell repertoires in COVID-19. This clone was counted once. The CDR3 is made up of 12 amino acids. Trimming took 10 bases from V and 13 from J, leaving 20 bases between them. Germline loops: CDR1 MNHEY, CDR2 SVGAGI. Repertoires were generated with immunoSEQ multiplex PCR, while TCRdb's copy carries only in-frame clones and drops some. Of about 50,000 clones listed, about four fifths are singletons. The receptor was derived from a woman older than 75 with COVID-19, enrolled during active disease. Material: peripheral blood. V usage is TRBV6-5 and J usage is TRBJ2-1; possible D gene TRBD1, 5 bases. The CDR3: CATQGPTKAQFF. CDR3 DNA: TGTGCCACCCAGGGCCCCACGAAAGCACAGTTCTTC.